What follows are 16 T cell receptor beta chains derived from one specimen sequenced in a study of tumor-infiltrating lymphocytes in primary liver carcinoma. Total RNA amounting to 500 ng was the source from which TCR beta cDNA was made with a constant-region primer. Three nested multiplex PCR rounds of slightly modified ARM-PCR generated TCR beta libraries. Forward primers for TRBV1-TRBV30 and a C-beta reverse primer served the first two PCR rounds, at roughly 10 cycles each. TCRdb analysed the multiplex PCR reads with MiXCR anew, one entry per CDR3 protein. The sample lists 40,000 to 55,000 distinct CDR3 sequences; less than 75% were seen once. Unsorted bulk tissue, about 19-32 mg of it, served as the source for co-extraction of RNA and DNA. The sample taken for sequencing was liver tumor tissue from sampling region 5. Sample subset: tumor region T5, tumor centre. These receptors all stem from a man aged 40-49 years with primary liver carcinoma and hepatitis B virus infection.

The chain recombines TRBV2 with TRBJ2-6; the D gene is possibly TRBD2 (5 bases). The CDR3 loop spans 19 amino acids. Per germline, CDR1 SNHLY and CDR2 FYNNEI. V was pared by 4 bases and J by 0 bases, with 19 bases between. This chain's CDR3 is CASSGGYGRGISGANVLTF. DNA of the CDR3: TGTGCCAGCAGTGGAGGTTATGGGAGAGGGATCTCTGGGGCCAACGTCCTGACTTTC. Looking up the rest from reference TRBV2 and TRBJ2-6 gives the full variable domain: EPEVTQTPSHQVTQMGQEVILRCVPISNHLYFYWYRQILGQKVEFLVSFYNNEISEKSEIFDDQFSVERPDGSNFTLKIRSTKLEDSAMYFCASSGGYGRGISGANVLTFGAGSRLTVL.

The chain is built from TRBV28 and TRBJ1-1; possible D gene TRBD1, 5 bases. Deletions cut 3 bases from V and 14 bases from J, with 34 bases between. The germline CDR1 and CDR2 sequences are MDHEN and SYDVKM. There are 18 residues in the CDR3. The CDR3 DNA follows: TGTGCCAGCAGTTTCCTTATGCTCCCATGGGGGGTAAACACTGAGGCCTTCTTT. Translated, it gives CASSFLMLPWGVNTEAFF.

In this sample, this clonotype is medium-sized. The chain combines TRBV11-1 with TRBJ2-1; D not certain. The V end was cut by 0 bases, the J end by 10 bases, with 4 bases between. CDR3 length equals 11 residues. Germline V lookup: CDR1 SGHAT, CDR2 FQDESV (reference sequence). Here the CDR3 reads CASSLAGEQFF. The DNA of the CDR3 is TGTGCCAGCAGCTTAGCGGGAGAGCAGTTCTTC. Variable domain in full (rest from reference TRBV11-1 and TRBJ2-1): EAEVAQSPRYKITEKSQAVAFWCDPISGHATLYWYRQILGQGPELLVQFQDESVVDDSQLPKDRFSAERLKGVDSTLKIQPAELGDSAMYLCASSLAGEQFFGPGTRLTVL.

As concerns this clonotype: The CDR3 end shows no conserved phenylalanine or tryptophan, and so a read error is likely. The limits of the CDR3 on the DNA are not certain, so only TCRdb's listed CDR3 is given. This chain links TRBV12-3 or TRBV12-4 with TRBJ2-7; TRBD2 is taken as the D call from the table, unchecked against the DNA. Termini included, the CDR3 measures 12 amino acids. The CDR3: CASSGLAWEQCL.

The count of this clonotype is one. One end of the junction varies from germline; a read error may be responsible. The chain employs TRBV10-3 and TRBJ2-1; weak D call: TRBD2 (7 bases). Germline CDR1 and CDR2: ENHRY and SYGVKD. The CDR3 runs 13 residues. DNA of the CDR3: TGTGCATCGGCCTCAGGGGAGGGGAATAAGCAGTTATTC. This encodes CASASGEGNKQLF.

The rearrangement uses TRBV29-1 and TRBJ1-1, with unresolved D. The CDR3 covers 12 residues. Germline lookup yields CDR1 SQVTM and CDR2 ANQGSEA. V dropped 8 bases and J dropped 8 bases, with 18 bases sitting between them. In DNA form, the CDR3 reads TGCAGCACTAGTGGGCCCGGCACCGAAGCTTTCTTT. The encoded protein is CSTSGPGTEAFF.

Remarks on this clonotype: One end of the junction is discordant with germline, which a read error may explain. This sequence joins TRBV6-1 and TRBJ2-7, with 7 bases lining up with TRBD2. The length of the CDR3 is 16 residues. CDR1 MNHNS and CDR2 SASEGT come from the germline V gene. CDR3 DNA: TGCGCCAGCAATGAAGCCCAGGCTGGGAGGGAGTACGAGCAGTACTTC. The encoded protein is CASNEAQAGREYEQYF.

In DNA form, the CDR3 reads TGTGCCAGCTCATCGGGACTGCGCCCGGCTAGTGGCTACACCTTC. Its translation: CASSSGLRPASGYTF. The chain uses TRBV18 and TRBJ1-2; D is possibly TRBD1 (5 bases). The V gene's germline CDR1 is KGHSH and CDR2 LQKENI. This CDR3 has 15 amino acids. Trimming left V 5 bases short and J 7 bases short, with 20 bases between.

The chain couples TRBV11-1 to TRBJ2-7; 9 bases are a match to TRBD1. J was trimmed by 9 bases and V by 5 bases; bases with no gene match: 8. There are 13 residues in the CDR3. Per germline, CDR1 SGHAT and CDR2 FQDESV (reference sequence). The CDR3 coding sequence is TGTGCCAGCAGCCTAGGGACAGGGAGCGGGCAGTACTTC. This encodes CASSLGTGSGQYF.

For this clonotype: A much larger clone differs by one base, so this may be a read error. V usage is TRBV12-3 or TRBV12-4 and J usage is TRBJ1-1, with D tentatively TRBD1 (6 bases). This CDR3 is 13 amino acids long. CDR3 residues: CASSRDMGTEALF. The CDR3 DNA sequence: TGTGCCAGCAGTCGGGACATGGGCACTGAAGCTCTCTTT.

The chain employs TRBV11-1 and TRBJ1-1; D unclear. The CDR3 totals 13 residues. Deletions cut 1 base from V and 1 base from J, with 4 bases between. Per germline, CDR1 SGHAT and CDR2 FQDESV (reference sequence). The CDR3 sequence is CASSLGGNTEAFF. The CDR3, as DNA: TGTGCCAGCAGCTTAGGGGGGAACACTGAAGCTTTCTTT.

The rearrangement uses TRBV7-2 and TRBJ2-7; 10 bases agree with TRBD1. Trimming at V came to 0 bases and at J to 5 bases, leaving 4 bases not matched to a gene. The CDR3 loop spans 15 amino acids. In germline, CDR1 is SGHTA, CDR2 FQGNSA. CDR3 sequence reads: CASSLAGTGDHEQYF. The CDR3 DNA reads TGTGCCAGCAGCTTAGCAGGGACAGGGGACCACGAGCAGTACTTC.

The chain employs TRBV20-1 and TRBJ2-7; possibly TRBD1 for D (6 bases). Trimming took 3 bases from V and 3 from J, leaving 15 bases between them. The CDR3 sequence is 14 residues long. Germline-derived CDR1 and CDR2 are DFQATT and SNEGSKA (reference sequence). The chain's CDR3 is CSASRDTSNYEQYF. CDR3 nucleotide sequence: TGCAGTGCTAGCCGGGACACGTCTAACTACGAGCAGTACTTC.

CDR3: CASSVGDREIDEQFF. Here the CDR3 DNA reads TGTGCCAGCAGCGTAGGGGACAGGGAGATAGATGAGCAGTTCTTC. The V and J genes are TRBV9 and TRBJ2-1; 9 nucleotides match TRBD1. Germline loops: CDR1 SGDLS, CDR2 YYNGEE. This CDR3 has 15 amino acids. The V gene end was trimmed by 0 bases and the J gene end by 8 bases; junction bases not matched to a gene: 6. Full variable domain (rest looked up from reference TRBV9 and TRBJ2-1): DSGVTQTPKHLITATGQRVTLRCSPRSGDLSVYWYQQSLDQGLQFLIQYYNGEERAKGNILERFSAQQFPDLHSELNLSSLELGDSALYFCASSVGDREIDEQFFGPGTRLTVL.

A word on this clonotype: As the CDR3 is not closed by the conserved phenylalanine or tryptophan, this likely results from a read error. The chain carries TRBV7-8 and TRBJ2-5, with D perhaps assigned TRBD1 or TRBD2 (5 bases each). CDR1 is SGHVS and CDR2 is FQNEAQ in the germline V gene. The CDR3 runs to 15 residues. The DNA of the CDR3 is TGCGCCAGCAGCTTAACTGACGGGAATGGGGGGACCCAGTACTTG. This encodes CASSLTDGNGGTQYL.

This clonotype appeared many times. The V gene is TRBV6-6, the J gene TRBJ1-6; D remains unclear. V lost 1 base and J 7 bases, leaving 20 bases between the germline ends. The CDR3 is made up of 18 amino acids. From germline, CDR1 is MNHNY and CDR2 SVGAGI (reference sequence). The CDR3 DNA follows: TGTGCCAGCAGTTACTTTCTCCGGGCCCCGAGGTGGAATTCACCCCTCCACTTT. It encodes CASSYFLRAPRWNSPLHF.